This entry describes one T cell receptor (beta chain). The target of this receptor is not known. There are no base qualities to consult, and no much larger clone falls within one base. The record originates from a study of blood T cell repertoires in COVID-19 (dated by TCRdb to the early 2020s). Study-level background: Samples from collaborators originated in the United States, Italy and Spain and spanned both the acute and convalescent phases of COVID-19. The material from the prospective study consisted of cDNA or gDNA derived from T cells, B-cell-depleted T cells, or PBMCs. Subjects who had been exposed to COVID-19, were actively infected with it, or had recovered from it provided the deeply sampled blood TCRbeta repertoires that made up the dataset. The repertoires were made available in a free public database intended to serve as a resource for research on the immune response to SARS-CoV-2. The samples were drawn from the first 160 participants of the ongoing ImmuneRACE study and from some 1,300 subjects provided by 6 global collaborators. A de-identified subject ID, COVID-19 status, age in years and sex were almost always included in the sample metadata. HLA class I and class II types, where available, came from metadata supplied by the sample provider rather than from assay-based typing.

The immunoSEQ Assay, a bias-controlled multiplex PCR, was used to amplify TCRbeta CDR3 regions from genomic DNA. As for how the authors treated the data: Within the assay, amplification of reference gene primers was used to estimate how many nucleated cells each sample contained. Sequence reads were collapsed and filtered to measure the absolute abundance of every unique TCRbeta CDR3 rearrangement. For each sample, productive Simpson clonality was calculated as the square root of Simpson's diversity index across productive rearrangements. This immuneACCESS table, as held by TCRdb, lists in-frame sequences with V and J called but not all clones. Of the missing ones, under half trace to an unresolved V gene in checked studies; the others have no known cause. The V and J calls and clone size come from that table; D and trimming were worked out from the DNA. The sample has about 160,000 clones on record, roughly 86% of them singletons. Together, the top ten hold roughly 15% of the sample.

Broad study findings and their caveats: The amount of clinical and demographic metadata varied by source and participant and was provided uncurated.

Whole blood was collected in K2EDTA tubes by collaborating institutions according to the institutions' own protocols. For TCRbeta analysis, collaborators shipped samples in one of three forms: frozen whole blood, isolated PBMCs, or DNA extracted from either of those sample types. The CDR3, cysteine through phenylalanine, is 13 amino acids long. The sequence is cut down to CDR3 DNA, 39 bases in frame from base 1. The junction shows trimming of 3 bases on V and 4 bases on J, plus 7 bases between the germline ends. The germline V gene supplies CDR1 MNHEY and CDR2 SVGAGI. Sequencing used peripheral blood. The chain links TRBV6-5 with TRBJ1-3; the D segment cannot be called with confidence. This TCR was recovered from a human donor with acute or convalescent COVID-19. The donor label of this sample is uncertain. The DNA is TGTGCCAGCAGTTATGGCAGGGGAAACACCATATATTTT. Its product reads: CASSYGRGNTIYF.